Sequencing of this T cell receptor beta chain was carried out in a study of blood T cell repertoires in COVID-19. The CDR3 runs to 15 residues. The germline CDR1 and CDR2 sequences are SGHRS and YFSETQ. The ends lost 3 bases at V and 9 bases at J; junction bases unmatched: 14. Clones were sequenced by immunoSEQ multiplex PCR, and TCRdb holds only the in-frame ones, with some missing. The table shows 200,000 to 300,000 clones, with 75% to 85% occurring only once. The genes are TRBV5-1 and TRBJ2-7; 8 nucleotides align to TRBD1. The TCR originated in a woman in her 70s with acute or convalescent COVID-19. Sequencing was done on a sample of peripheral blood. The CDR3 DNA follows: TGCGCCAGCAGCTCAGGGCAGGGGGCGCAACTCGGGCAGTACTTC. As protein: CASSSGQGAQLGQYF. Full variable domain (missing parts from reference TRBV5-1 and TRBJ2-7): KAGVTQTPRYLIKTRGQQVTLSCSPISGHRSVSWYQQTPGQGLQFLFEYFSETQRNKGNFPGRFSGRQFSNSRSEMNVSTLELGDSALYLCASSSGQGAQLGQYFGPGTRLTVT.